The rows below give T cell receptor beta chains drawn from one sample of a study of T cells in Graves' hyperthyroidism and ophthalmopathy. MiXCR was run by TCRdb on the multiplex PCR reads, yielding one entry per CDR3 protein. The repertoire has about 610,000 distinct CDR3 sequences, 46% of them found once; the top ten carry about 7.8%. The sample comprised peripheral blood or thyroid tissue (not recorded which). These receptor sequences come from a woman aged 18-30 years with Graves' hyperthyroidism. Both conserved end residues are part of each CDR3. A D gene is named only where the DNA matches it firmly.

d_call: -; j_call: TRBJ1-5; v_call: TRBV2; cdr3_aa: CASSASGVRHQPQHF
d_call: -; j_call: TRBJ1-1; v_call: TRBV4-1; cdr3_aa: CASSQETGLMTEAFF
d_call: TRBD2; j_call: TRBJ2-5; v_call: TRBV10-3; cdr3_aa: CAISEPGLAGGVQETQYF
d_call: TRBD1; j_call: TRBJ1-5; v_call: TRBV29-1; cdr3_aa: CSVTSRDRGNQPQHF
d_call: -; j_call: TRBJ1-4; v_call: TRBV25-1; cdr3_aa: CASRGRDEKLFF
d_call: TRBD2; j_call: TRBJ2-2; v_call: TRBV20-1; cdr3_aa: CSARGTLTSGRAGYAGELFF
d_call: TRBD2; j_call: TRBJ2-7; v_call: TRBV24-1; cdr3_aa: CATSDGTSGSSYEQYF
d_call: TRBD1; j_call: TRBJ1-6; v_call: TRBV12-3/TRBV12-4; cdr3_aa: CASTLLRTGGLDSPLHF
d_call: TRBD1; j_call: TRBJ2-7; v_call: TRBV6-1; cdr3_aa: CASSEAVGDRGQYF
d_call: -; j_call: TRBJ2-7; v_call: TRBV6-6; cdr3_aa: CASSYSQGTYEQYF
d_call: -; j_call: TRBJ1-2; v_call: TRBV7-6; cdr3_aa: CASSVEAREHGYTF
d_call: TRBD2; j_call: TRBJ2-2; v_call: TRBV10-3; cdr3_aa: CAISDRLTGLAKTGELFF
d_call: TRBD1; j_call: TRBJ2-6; v_call: TRBV9; cdr3_aa: CASSPTPGTGYLSGANVLTF
d_call: -; j_call: TRBJ1-4; v_call: TRBV27; cdr3_aa: CASSLKGGYEKLFF
d_call: TRBD2; j_call: TRBJ2-7; v_call: TRBV2; cdr3_aa: CASSRTSGSYEQYF
d_call: -; j_call: TRBJ2-6; v_call: TRBV15; cdr3_aa: CATSRDGGANTEAF
d_call: -; j_call: TRBJ2-2; v_call: TRBV10-3; cdr3_aa: CAISESGELFF
d_call: -; j_call: TRBJ2-7; v_call: TRBV19; cdr3_aa: CASSRRAAETYEQYF